This TCR beta chain comes out of a study of cytomegalovirus exposure and HLA in healthy donors. Whole-study findings and limits: Being productive about 90% or about 30% of the time was typical of most TCR beta V segments in an earlier analysis. There were some public TCRs occurring in many donors, but most TCR sequences were rare.

Healthy bone marrow donors supplied every sample. Per germline, CDR1 MNHEY and CDR2 SVGAGI. The CDR3 has 13 amino acids. V gave up 6 bases and J gave up 5 bases; unmatched junction bases: 6. This clone was counted a few times. What it binds is not known. PCR employed 60 Vbeta and 13 Jbeta primers. Clones were sequenced by immunoSEQ multiplex PCR, and TCRdb holds only the in-frame ones, with some missing. The repertoire holds about 170,000 clones, with 75% to 90% as singletons. Sequenced input: PBMCs. The chain combines TRBV6-5 with TRBJ2-5, with 7 positions matching TRBD1. The receptor's source is a boy between 2 and 10 years old in good health and CMV-seronegative. Here the CDR3 DNA reads TGTGCCAGCAGCTCCCCAGGGGGTGAGACCCAGTACTTC. Protein sequence: CASSSPGGETQYF.